This T cell receptor (beta chain) was identified in a study of CD8 T cells in Susac syndrome (dated by TCRdb to 2018 to 2020). About the full investigation: Repertoire sequencing was used to test whether CD8+ T cell activation and differentiation in Susac syndrome was antigen driven. Clonality of the CD8+ T cell repertoire was compared between more than 10 healthy donors, around 14 Susac syndrome patients and 15 multiple sclerosis patients.

Remarks on this clonotype: What this receptor recognizes is not known. No quality values exist for individual bases; no much larger clone is one base distant.

RNA was extracted using the RNeasy kit, and roughly 0.45 to 1 microgram was reverse transcribed with random hexamers. The immunoSEQ multiplex PCR assay, covering 54 Vbeta and 13 Jbeta segments, was used to amplify TCR beta CDR3 regions. To correct PCR amplification bias, a synthetic template baseline was used for both primer optimization and computational correction. Per the source publication's procedure: Reads were annotated to V, D and J genes per IMGT and analyzed with immunoSEQ Analyzer, keeping only productive sequences. Clonality was calculated as one minus the Shannon entropy normalized by log2 of the number of productive unique sequences. For each patient and control, public and private clones were evaluated among the 100 most prevalent clones. Susac-specific clones were defined as absent from healthy and MS cohorts, around 1,000 published viral clones and other ImmuneACCESS disease sequences. Clones were called with MiXCR by TCRdb after fastp trimmed the public reads at Q25, and only in-frame beta chains were retained. Each CDR3 protein appears once, grouped with its most common genes and DNA. V and J calls and clone size were set by TCRdb, not the authors. Recorded for this sample are some 160,000 distinct CDR3 sequences; about 95% of them occurred a single time. Of the sample, roughly 0.16% falls within the top ten clones.

The germline V gene gives CDR1 as SQVTM and CDR2 as ANQGSEA. V and J lose 7 bases and 6 bases, and a span of 19 bases separates them. The CDR3 covers 13 residues, taking in both the cysteine and the phenylalanine. Solely the CDR3 DNA is kept, with 39 bases framed from the first base. Peripheral blood CD8+ and CD4+ T cells from healthy donors, Susac syndrome patients and multiple sclerosis patients were profiled by high-throughput TCR beta sequencing. The multiple sclerosis controls were treatment-naive patients who had stable or active relapsing-remitting disease and met the revised McDonald criteria. Bulk CD8+ and CD4+ T cells were purified by magnetic negative isolation, while CD8+ TEMRA cells were enriched using FACS. Blood was collected in EDTA tubes and processed within 24 hours, with PBMCs isolated through density gradient centrifugation. PBMCs destined for TCR sequencing were cryopreserved in liquid nitrogen and later thawed in a 37 °C water bath. The sorted or isolated CD4+, CD8+ and CD8+ TEMRA cells reached a purity of at least 90%.

Summary of the overall study and its limitations: The TCR sequencing and HLA analysis was acknowledged to have included a relatively small number of individuals.

The sequence came from a human donor with multiple sclerosis. The chain is encoded by TRBV29-1 joined to TRBJ2-7, with the D assignment possibly TRBD1 or TRBD2, given 6 matching bases for each. Sequencing was performed on CD8+ T cells from PBMCs. The encoded CDR3 is CSGEGGDAGEQYF. The bases are TGCAGCGGCGAGGGGGGAGACGCTGGCGAGCAGTACTTC.